The rows below give T cell receptor beta chains drawn from one sample of a study of blood T cell repertoires in COVID-19. Profiling relied on immunoSEQ multiplex PCR, and the TCRdb table lists in-frame clones only, not all of them. The table includes 250,000 or so clones, 82% detected once. The sequenced sample was peripheral blood. Every receptor here comes from a woman at least 80 years old with acute or convalescent COVID-19. Both conserved end residues are part of each CDR3. Fields, in order: D gene, clone size, V gene, J gene, CDR3 protein, CDR3 DNA. The D gene is left open where the match is weak. Clone size is stated in some rows and not others, as once, few, many or a class when expanded.

d_call: TRBD2
clone_size: once
v_call: TRBV27
j_call: TRBJ2-3
cdr3_aa: CASSSRLANTQYF
cdr3_nt: TGTGCCAGCAGTTCCCGACTAGCAAATACGCAGTATTTT

d_call: NA
clone_size: NA
v_call: TRBV6-5
j_call: TRBJ1-5
cdr3_aa: CASSYSGGGNQPQHF
cdr3_nt: TGTGCCAGCAGTTACTCGGGGGGGGGCAATCAGCCCCAGCATTTT

d_call: TRBD2
clone_size: NA
v_call: TRBV10-1
j_call: TRBJ2-4
cdr3_aa: CASSGVSVGTSGLRTKNIQYF
cdr3_nt: TGCGCCAGCAGTGGGGTTTCGGTAGGGACTAGCGGGTTGCGGACCAAAAACATTCAGTACTTC

d_call: NA
clone_size: NA
v_call: TRBV19
j_call: TRBJ1-5
cdr3_aa: CASSAGGIGNQPQHF
cdr3_nt: TGTGCCAGTAGTGCCGGGGGGATTGGCAATCAGCCCCAGCATTTT

d_call: TRBD1
clone_size: NA
v_call: TRBV3-1/TRBV3-2
j_call: TRBJ1-6
cdr3_aa: CASSQTGGGYNSPLHF
cdr3_nt: TGTGCCAGCAGCCAAACAGGGGGTGGCTATAATTCACCCCTCCACTTT

d_call: NA
clone_size: NA
v_call: TRBV4-2
j_call: TRBJ1-3
cdr3_aa: CASSQDTGSSGNTIYF
cdr3_nt: TGTGCCAGCAGCCAAGATACGGGGAGCTCTGGAAACACCATATATTTT

d_call: NA
clone_size: NA
v_call: TRBV11-2
j_call: TRBJ2-5
cdr3_aa: CASSLEVRAGALGETQYF
cdr3_nt: TGTGCCAGCAGCTTAGAGGTCAGGGCAGGGGCCTTGGGGGAGACCCAGTACTTC

d_call: NA
clone_size: NA
v_call: TRBV24-1
j_call: TRBJ2-3
cdr3_aa: CATRDSSTDTQYF
cdr3_nt: TGTGCCACCAGGGACTCTAGCACAGATACGCAGTATTTT

d_call: NA
clone_size: NA
v_call: TRBV5-4
j_call: TRBJ1-6
cdr3_aa: CASSLTGNRGSPLHF
cdr3_nt: TGTGCCAGCAGCCTAACCGGGAATCGGGGTTCACCCCTCCACTTT

d_call: TRBD1
clone_size: NA
v_call: TRBV7-2
j_call: TRBJ2-2
cdr3_aa: CASSPQGTANTGELFF
cdr3_nt: TGTGCCAGCAGCCCCCAGGGGACAGCGAACACCGGGGAGCTGTTTTTT

d_call: TRBD2
clone_size: NA
v_call: TRBV7-8
j_call: TRBJ2-3
cdr3_aa: CASSPPTSGGADTQYF
cdr3_nt: TGTGCCAGCAGCCCCCCGACTAGCGGGGGAGCAGATACGCAGTATTTT

d_call: TRBD1
clone_size: NA
v_call: TRBV7-9
j_call: TRBJ2-5
cdr3_aa: CASSLVRTGVETQYF
cdr3_nt: TGTGCCAGCAGCTTAGTTAGGACAGGGGTGGAGACCCAGTACTTC

d_call: NA
clone_size: NA
v_call: TRBV3-1/TRBV3-2
j_call: TRBJ1-1
cdr3_aa: CASSPTQGQKNTEAFF
cdr3_nt: TGTGCCAGCAGCCCAACCCAGGGCCAGAAGAACACTGAAGCTTTCTTT

d_call: TRBD1
clone_size: NA
v_call: TRBV11-3
j_call: TRBJ1-2
cdr3_aa: CASSLKGQGGPNYGYTF
cdr3_nt: TGTGCCAGCAGCTTGAAAGGACAGGGGGGTCCTAACTATGGCTACACCTTC

d_call: TRBD2
clone_size: NA
v_call: TRBV7-2
j_call: TRBJ2-1
cdr3_aa: CASSLGGPGLATNEQFF
cdr3_nt: TGTGCCAGCAGCTTAGGGGGCCCGGGACTAGCGACCAATGAGCAGTTCTTC

d_call: TRBD1
clone_size: NA
v_call: TRBV19
j_call: TRBJ1-5
cdr3_aa: CASTPLGRGDQPQHF
cdr3_nt: TGTGCCAGTACCCCCCTCGGCAGGGGGGATCAGCCCCAGCATTTT

d_call: TRBD1
clone_size: NA
v_call: TRBV28
j_call: TRBJ2-1
cdr3_aa: CASSPRGLYNEQFF
cdr3_nt: TGTGCCAGCAGTCCCAGGGGGCTCTACAATGAGCAGTTCTTC

d_call: NA
clone_size: NA
v_call: TRBV15
j_call: TRBJ1-2
cdr3_aa: CATSRGFSDYGYTF
cdr3_nt: TGTGCCACCAGCAGAGGATTTTCGGACTATGGCTACACCTTC

d_call: NA
clone_size: NA
v_call: TRBV29-1
j_call: TRBJ2-2
cdr3_aa: CSVVAVNTGELFF
cdr3_nt: TGCAGCGTAGTAGCGGTGAACACCGGGGAGCTGTTTTTT

d_call: NA
clone_size: few
v_call: TRBV5-1
j_call: TRBJ1-1
cdr3_aa: CASSLSQAGANTEAFF
cdr3_nt: TGCGCCAGCAGCTTGTCCCAAGCAGGGGCGAACACTGAAGCTTTCTTT

d_call: NA
clone_size: NA
v_call: TRBV3-1/TRBV3-2
j_call: TRBJ2-1
cdr3_aa: CASSHLAAPEQFF
cdr3_nt: TGTGCCAGCAGCCACTTAGCGGCCCCTGAGCAGTTCTTC

d_call: NA
clone_size: NA
v_call: TRBV4-3
j_call: TRBJ1-6
cdr3_aa: CASSQDVTSSYNSPLHF
cdr3_nt: TGCGCCAGCAGCCAAGATGTGACTAGCTCCTATAATTCACCCCTCCACTTT

d_call: NA
clone_size: NA
v_call: TRBV28
j_call: TRBJ1-2
cdr3_aa: CASSLTFEGYTF
cdr3_nt: TGTGCCAGCAGTTTAACGTTTGAGGGCTACACCTTC

d_call: NA
clone_size: NA
v_call: TRBV30
j_call: TRBJ1-2
cdr3_aa: CAWSGGRPPDYGYTF
cdr3_nt: TGTGCCTGGAGTGGGGGCAGGCCTCCTGACTATGGCTACACCTTC

d_call: NA
clone_size: NA
v_call: TRBV6-1
j_call: TRBJ2-7
cdr3_aa: CASSELAGPTYEQYF
cdr3_nt: TGTGCCAGCAGTGAACTGGCGGGTCCCACCTACGAGCAGTACTTC

d_call: TRBD1
clone_size: once
v_call: TRBV9
j_call: TRBJ2-3
cdr3_aa: CASSVGTGGADTQYF
cdr3_nt: TGTGCCAGCAGCGTCGGGACAGGGGGCGCAGATACGCAGTATTTT

d_call: NA
clone_size: NA
v_call: TRBV7-2
j_call: TRBJ2-3
cdr3_aa: CASSSTGASTDTQYF
cdr3_nt: TGTGCCAGCAGCTCAACAGGAGCTAGCACAGATACGCAGTATTTT

d_call: TRBD2
clone_size: NA
v_call: TRBV6-1
j_call: TRBJ2-3
cdr3_aa: CASSKASGGASRDTQYF
cdr3_nt: TGTGCCAGCAGTAAAGCTAGCGGGGGGGCCTCAAGAGATACGCAGTATTTT

d_call: TRBD1
clone_size: once
v_call: TRBV6-5
j_call: TRBJ1-2
cdr3_aa: CASSRDRGDYGYTF
cdr3_nt: TGTGCCAGCAGTAGGGACAGGGGAGACTATGGCTACACCTTC

d_call: TRBD1
clone_size: NA
v_call: TRBV4-3
j_call: TRBJ2-2
cdr3_aa: CASSQADRATGELFF
cdr3_nt: TGCGCCAGCAGCCAAGCAGACAGGGCCACCGGGGAGCTGTTTTTT

d_call: NA
clone_size: NA
v_call: TRBV6-5
j_call: TRBJ1-4
cdr3_aa: CASQRGGFGEKLFF
cdr3_nt: TGTGCCAGCCAAAGGGGAGGGTTCGGAGAAAAACTGTTTTTT

d_call: NA
clone_size: NA
v_call: TRBV24-1
j_call: TRBJ1-5
cdr3_aa: CATINNQPQHF
cdr3_nt: TGTGCCACCATTAACAATCAGCCCCAGCATTTT

d_call: NA
clone_size: NA
v_call: TRBV6-2/TRBV6-3
j_call: TRBJ1-6
cdr3_aa: CASSRTWANSPLHF
cdr3_nt: TGTGCCAGCAGCCGGACATGGGCGAATTCACCCCTCCACTTT

d_call: NA
clone_size: NA
v_call: TRBV19
j_call: TRBJ2-4
cdr3_aa: CASSDAAGVAKNIQYF
cdr3_nt: TGTGCCAGTAGTGACGCAGCTGGAGTAGCCAAAAACATTCAGTACTTC

d_call: TRBD1
clone_size: NA
v_call: TRBV5-8
j_call: TRBJ2-2
cdr3_aa: CASSRGTGGNTGELFF
cdr3_nt: TGTGCCAGCAGCCGGGGGACAGGCGGGAACACCGGGGAGCTGTTTTTT

d_call: NA
clone_size: NA
v_call: TRBV10-3
j_call: TRBJ2-1
cdr3_aa: CAISEGLAASNEQFF
cdr3_nt: TGTGCCATCAGTGAGGGGCTAGCCGCATCCAATGAGCAGTTCTTC

d_call: NA
clone_size: NA
v_call: TRBV12-5
j_call: TRBJ2-3
cdr3_aa: CASGTTGGGTDTQYF
cdr3_nt: TGTGCTAGTGGTACAACAGGGGGGGGCACAGATACGCAGTATTTT

d_call: TRBD2
clone_size: few
v_call: TRBV6-6
j_call: TRBJ2-1
cdr3_aa: CASSPTGAVRTSGRYNEQFF
cdr3_nt: TGTGCCAGCAGTCCTACAGGCGCTGTGAGGACTAGCGGGAGGTACAATGAGCAGTTCTTC

d_call: TRBD1
clone_size: few
v_call: TRBV6-2/TRBV6-3
j_call: TRBJ2-1
cdr3_aa: CASSPHLQGNEQFF
cdr3_nt: TGTGCCAGCAGTCCCCACTTACAGGGGAATGAGCAGTTCTTC

d_call: TRBD1
clone_size: NA
v_call: TRBV3-1/TRBV3-2
j_call: TRBJ2-7
cdr3_aa: CASSLTGGGYEQYF
cdr3_nt: TGTGCCAGCAGCCTGACAGGGGGCGGGTACGAGCAGTACTTC

d_call: NA
clone_size: NA
v_call: TRBV7-2
j_call: TRBJ2-2
cdr3_aa: CASSLIGHSTGELFF
cdr3_nt: TGTGCCAGCAGCTTGATAGGACATAGTACCGGGGAGCTGTTTTTT

d_call: TRBD1
clone_size: few
v_call: TRBV12-3/TRBV12-4
j_call: TRBJ2-1
cdr3_aa: CASRTGNEQFF
cdr3_nt: TGTGCCAGCAGGACAGGGAATGAGCAGTTCTTC

d_call: NA
clone_size: NA
v_call: TRBV5-1
j_call: TRBJ1-4
cdr3_aa: CASSPGQTTNEKLFF
cdr3_nt: TGCGCCAGCAGCCCCGGACAGACAACTAATGAAAAACTGTTTTTT

d_call: TRBD2
clone_size: once
v_call: TRBV29-1
j_call: TRBJ2-1
cdr3_aa: CSVDTASGKTYNEQFF
cdr3_nt: TGCAGCGTTGACACCGCTAGCGGGAAAACCTACAATGAGCAGTTCTTC